This T cell receptor beta chain was documented in a study of prognosis after radiotherapy for stage I lung cancer. V shed 6 bases, J shed 3 bases, and the junction held 6 bases outside the gene matches. This CDR3 region has 15 residues. Per the germline V gene, CDR1 is MRHNA and CDR2 is SNTAGT. Genomic DNA yielded TCR beta CDR3, amplified by two-round multiplex PCR. The first round of PCR was done with primers that matched each TRBV and TRBJ gene. TCRdb re-called the multiplex PCR reads through MiXCR, storing one row per CDR3 protein. The sample yields about 13,000 distinct CDR3 sequences, 47% seen once.

The specimen comprised PBMCs, sampled before or after stereotactic body radiation therapy (not recorded which). This sequence joins TRBV6-4 and TRBJ2-3, with 10 positions matching TRBD2. This clonotype originated in a donor of 50 years or more with non-small cell lung cancer. The CDR3: CASRPSGGRTDTQYF. The CDR3 DNA reads TGTGCCAGCAGACCTAGCGGGGGAAGGACAGATACGCAGTATTTT.